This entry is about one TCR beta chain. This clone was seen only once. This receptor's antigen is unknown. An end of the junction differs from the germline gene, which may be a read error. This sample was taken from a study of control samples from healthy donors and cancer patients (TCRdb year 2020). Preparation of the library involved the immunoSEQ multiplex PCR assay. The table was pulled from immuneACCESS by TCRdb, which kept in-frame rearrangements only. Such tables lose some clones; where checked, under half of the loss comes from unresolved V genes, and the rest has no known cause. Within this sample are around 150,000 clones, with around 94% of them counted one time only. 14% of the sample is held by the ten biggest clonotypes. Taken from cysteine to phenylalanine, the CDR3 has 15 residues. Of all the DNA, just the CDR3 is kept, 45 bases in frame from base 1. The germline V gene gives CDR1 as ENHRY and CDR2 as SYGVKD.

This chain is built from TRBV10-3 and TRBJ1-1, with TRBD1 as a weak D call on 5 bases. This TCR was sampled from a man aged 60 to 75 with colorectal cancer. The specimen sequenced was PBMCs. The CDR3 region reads CAISDSGSPSTEAFF. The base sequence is TGTGCCATAAGTGACAGTGGCAGCCCGTCGACTGAAGCTTTCTTT.